The clone carrying this T cell receptor beta chain has only a few counts. Its target is unknown. This sample stems from a study of T cells in Graves' hyperthyroidism and ophthalmopathy. Regions amplified from RNA transcripts were the TCR beta CDR3 regions. TCR CDR3 underwent first-round RT-PCR with the HTBI primer set. TCRdb called the multiplex PCR reads again in MiXCR, with one record for every CDR3 protein. The sample consists of around 570,000 distinct CDR3 sequences, 20% of them appearing once. Fresh peripheral blood, 10 ml, was the source of the PBMCs. From germline, CDR1 is SGHTA and CDR2 FQGNSA. After removal of 5 bases from V and 8 bases from J, the junction contained 8 bases not matched to a gene. CDR3 length: 16 residues. Whole-study results and caveats: A 13 V-J model separated ophthalmopathy from stable hyperthyroidism.

This chain joins TRBV7-2 and TRBJ2-1; 14 bases map to TRBD2. The sample taken for sequencing was blood. The clonotype was recovered from a man aged 35 to 55 with Graves' ophthalmopathy. CDR3 in amino acids: CASSPPGTSGRDEQFF. As DNA, the CDR3 is TGTGCCAGCAGCCCCCCGGGGACTAGCGGGAGAGATGAGCAGTTCTTC.